The next 10 T cell receptor beta chains were all read from a single sample in a study of blood T cell repertoires in COVID-19. Data came from immunoSEQ multiplex PCR; TCRdb stores just in-frame clones and leaves some out. This table holds more than 350,000 clones, roughly nine tenths found once. Specimen: PBMCs or T cells enriched from blood (not recorded which). These receptors all stem from a man in his late teens or twenties who had recovered from COVID-19.

This sequence joins TRBV20-1 and TRBJ2-2; 7 bases match TRBD1. V was clipped by 3 bases and J by 6 bases; unmatched bases: 13. From germline, CDR1 is DFQATT and CDR2 SNEGSKA (reference sequence). The CDR3 covers 16 residues. For the CDR3, the DNA is TGCAGTGCTAGTCCCCTGGGACAGTCTGTGGCCGGGGAGCTGTTTTTT. Protein sequence: CSASPLGQSVAGELFF.

The V and J genes are TRBV6-5 and TRBJ2-3; 9 nucleotides agree with TRBD1. Germline CDR1 and CDR2: MNHEY and SVGAGI. The V segment lost 10 bases and the J segment 1 base; nucleotides outside the gene matches: 3. CDR3 size: 13 residues. The CDR3 here is CATRTGGTDTQYF. The CDR3 bases are TGTGCCACCCGGACAGGGGGCACAGATACGCAGTATTTT.

The chain couples TRBV15 to TRBJ1-1, with D uncertain. Trimming took off 1 base at V and 10 bases at J, with 13 bases between the two ends. This CDR3 is 13 amino acids long. Germline loops: CDR1 LNHNV, CDR2 YYDKDF (reference sequence). CDR3 coding DNA: TGTGCCACCAGCAGAGCGAGTCCGCCGGGAGCTTTCTTT. The encoded protein is CATSRASPPGAFF. Full variable domain (missing parts from reference TRBV15 and TRBJ1-1): DAMVIQNPRYQVTQFGKPVTLSCSQTLNHNVMYWYQQKSSQAPKLLFHYYDKDFNNEADTPDNFQSRRPNTSFCFLDIRSPGLGDTAMYLCATSRASPPGAFFGQGTRLTVV.

The chain is built from TRBV5-1 and TRBJ2-7; 12 nucleotides line up with TRBD2. CDR1 and CDR2 from the germline V gene are SGHRS and YFSETQ. The trim removed 4 bases at V and 0 bases at J, leaving 8 bases unmatched. The CDR3 is 17 amino acids. The CDR3 loop reads CASSRTSGVLDSYEQYF. CDR3 nucleotide sequence: TGCGCCAGCAGCCGGACTAGCGGGGTACTGGACTCCTACGAGCAGTACTTC.

This clone was detected only once. This rearrangement joins TRBV11-2 to TRBJ2-7; 12 bases agree with TRBD2. In germline, CDR1 is SGHAT, CDR2 FQNNGV. This CDR3 has 16 amino acids. V shed 5 bases, J shed 4 bases, and the junction held 9 bases outside the gene matches. The CDR3 loop is CASSRTGLAGPYEQYF. The DNA of the CDR3 is TGTGCCAGCAGCCGTACCGGACTAGCGGGACCATACGAGCAGTACTTC.

This chain links TRBV6-5 with TRBJ1-4; weak D call: TRBD1 (5 bases). The CDR3 has 15 residues. Germline V gene data show CDR1 as MNHEY and CDR2 as SVGAGI. Trimming took off 2 bases at V and 5 bases at J, with 12 bases between the two ends. The CDR3 here is CASSYGSGPNEKLFF. Written as DNA, the CDR3 is TGTGCCAGCAGTTACGGGTCAGGGCCCAATGAAAAACTGTTTTTT.

The chain recombines TRBV6-5 with TRBJ1-5; D is undetermined. The CDR3 is made up of 15 amino acids. V shed 0 bases and J shed 0 bases, with 6 bases lying between them. In germline, CDR1 is MNHEY, CDR2 SVGAGI. The CDR3 here is CASSYSASSNQPQHF. DNA for the CDR3: TGTGCCAGCAGTTACTCCGCCAGTAGCAATCAGCCCCAGCATTTT.

This chain uses TRBV19 with TRBJ2-1; D is perhaps TRBD1 (6 bases). Looked up from germline, CDR1 is LNHDA and CDR2 is SQIVND (reference sequence). The V gene lost 5 bases and the J gene lost 8 bases, with 25 bases spanning the gap. The CDR3 loop spans 17 amino acids. The CDR3 is CASSPLKQGVSGDEQFF. CDR3 DNA sequence: TGTGCCAGTAGTCCACTAAAACAGGGCGTATCGGGCGATGAGCAGTTCTTC.

The J gene is TRBJ1-1, the V gene TRBV7-7; no reliable D call. Trimming cost V 5 bases and J 0 bases, with 7 bases left between them. Looked up from germline, CDR1 is SSHAT and CDR2 is FNYEAQ (reference sequence). CDR3 length: 13 amino acids. The CDR3: CASSQNLNTEAFF. The CDR3 region has the DNA TGTGCCAGCAGCCAAAATCTGAACACTGAAGCTTTCTTT.

This chain links TRBV5-1 with TRBJ2-3; D call uncertain. The CDR3 length is 13 residues. The germline CDR1 and CDR2 sequences are SGHRS and YFSETQ. Trimming left V 4 bases short and J 3 bases short, with 9 bases between. CDR3 in DNA: TGCGCCAGCAGCACCCAGGCTACAGATACGCAGTATTTT. Translating gives CASSTQATDTQYF.